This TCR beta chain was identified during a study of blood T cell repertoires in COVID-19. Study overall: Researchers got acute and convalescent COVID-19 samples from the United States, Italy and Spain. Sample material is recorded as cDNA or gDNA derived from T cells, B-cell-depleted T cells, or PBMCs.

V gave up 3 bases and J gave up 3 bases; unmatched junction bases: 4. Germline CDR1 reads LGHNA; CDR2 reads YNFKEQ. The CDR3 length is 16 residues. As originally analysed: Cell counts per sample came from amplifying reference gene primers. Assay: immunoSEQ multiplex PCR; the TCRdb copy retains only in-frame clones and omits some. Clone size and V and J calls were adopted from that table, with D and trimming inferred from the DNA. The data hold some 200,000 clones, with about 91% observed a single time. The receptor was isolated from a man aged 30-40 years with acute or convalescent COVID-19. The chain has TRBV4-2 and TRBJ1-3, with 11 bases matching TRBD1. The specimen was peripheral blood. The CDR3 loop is CASSHGQGAIGNTIYF. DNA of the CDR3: TGTGCCAGCAGCCACGGACAGGGGGCGATTGGAAACACCATATATTTT.